Here is one TCR beta chain with its context. This record comes from a study of T cell clones after liver transplantation. Looking at the study overall: HCV positivity affected three of eight recipients; the rest lacked autoimmune or viral indications.

The V end lost 4 bases, the J end lost 6 bases, and 14 bases lay between the germline ends. Germline CDR1 reads MNHEY; CDR2 reads SMNVEV (reference sequence). The CDR3 is made up of 14 amino acids. The protocol was immunoSEQ multiplex PCR, while the TCRdb copy is restricted to in-frame clones and leaves out a portion. The sample gives roughly 15,000 clones, 82% of which show up once; about 30% is in the top ten. The chain is built from TRBV27 and TRBJ2-3; either TRBD1 or TRBD2 may supply D (5 bases each). Sequenced material: CD8+ T cells from blood, taken roughly 50 months after liver transplant. The receptor's source is a human patient who received a liver transplant. Some T cells may possibly be graft donor cells. CDR3 protein: CASSSGRAQDTQYF. CDR3 sequence (DNA): TGTGCCAGCAGTTCGGGGCGGGCTCAGGATACGCAGTATTTT.